The 26 T cell receptor beta chains below all came from one sample that was sequenced in a study of blood T cell repertoires in COVID-19. The table came from immunoSEQ multiplex PCR; TCRdb's copy has only in-frame clones and leaves some out. Counted here are about 190,000 clones, less than 85% occurring once; the ten biggest clones make up 5.2%. The sequencing sample was made of PBMCs or T cells enriched from blood (not recorded which). The source of these receptors is a woman in her sixties with acute COVID-19.

This clone was seen a few times. This chain uses TRBV2 with TRBJ1-4, with 12 bases aligning to TRBD1. This CDR3 is built from 14 residues. CDR1 SNHLY and CDR2 FYNNEI come from the germline V gene. The J segment lost 10 bases and the V segment lost 6 bases, leaving 6 bases of the junction unmatched. CDR3 in amino acids: CASRPGTGGSKLFF. The CDR3 nucleotides read TGTGCCAGCAGACCCGGGACAGGGGGCTCAAAACTGTTTTTT.

This chain links TRBV18 with TRBJ1-1; tentative D call: TRBD1 (6 bases). Deletions cut 3 bases from V and 0 bases from J, with 11 bases between. The germline V gene has CDR1 KGHSH and CDR2 LQKENI. CDR3 size: 15 residues. CDR3 nucleotide sequence: TGTGCCAGCTCACCGAGGACAGTCCTGAACACTGAAGCTTTCTTT. It encodes CASSPRTVLNTEAFF.

This chain joins TRBV6-5 and TRBJ2-6, with D possibly being TRBD2 (5 bases). V was trimmed by 5 bases and J by 1 base, leaving 9 bases between them. CDR3 size: 15 residues. Germline V gene data show CDR1 as MNHEY and CDR2 as SVGAGI. CDR3 protein: CASSPRGSGANVLTF. The CDR3 DNA reads TGTGCCAGCAGTCCCCGGGGATCTGGGGCCAACGTCCTGACTTTC.

The chain carries TRBV11-2 and TRBJ2-1; D perhaps matches TRBD1 (5 bases). The CDR3 consists of 14 residues. CDR1 and CDR2 from the germline V gene are SGHAT and FQNNGV. With 5 bases removed from V and 7 bases from J, the gap between germline ends came to 15 bases. The CDR3 DNA follows: TGTGCCAGCAGCCCCACCATCCAGGGAAATGAGCAGTTCTTC. Amino acid sequence: CASSPTIQGNEQFF. Combining the CDR3 with reference TRBV11-2 and TRBJ2-1 gives the whole variable domain EAGVAQSPRYKIIEKRQSVAFWCNPISGHATLYWYQQILGQGPKLLIQFQNNGVVDDSQLPKDRFSAERLKGVDSTLKIQPAKLEDSAVYLCASSPTIQGNEQFFGPGTRLTVL.

The chain uses TRBV7-2 and TRBJ2-1, with D tentatively TRBD2 (5 bases). Trimming stripped 6 bases from V and 13 bases from J, with 13 bases between. The germline V gene has CDR1 SGHTA and CDR2 FQGNSA. This CDR3 region has 11 residues. Here the CDR3 reads CASRDLRRQFF. The CDR3 coding sequence is TGTGCCAGCAGGGACTTAAGAAGACAGTTCTTC.

In its sample, this clone was seen once. The chain couples TRBV7-9 to TRBJ1-6, with D unclear. Germline loops: CDR1 SEHNR, CDR2 FQNEAQ (reference sequence). The CDR3 totals 13 residues. With 5 bases removed from V and 7 bases from J, the gap between germline ends came to 9 bases. The CDR3 coding sequence is TGTGCCAGCAGCATCGAAGCAAATTCACCCCTCCACTTT. This gives the protein CASSIEANSPLHF.

Regarding this clone: Additional DNA sequences in this sample encode the identical CDR3. The chain combines TRBV28 with TRBJ1-2, with 8 positions matching TRBD1. The CDR3 sequence is 15 residues long. V shed 5 bases, J shed 3 bases, and the junction held 8 bases outside the gene matches. Per germline, CDR1 MDHEN and CDR2 SYDVKM. CDR3 loop: CASSPGQGADYGYTF. The CDR3 nucleotides read TGTGCCAGCAGTCCAGGTCAGGGGGCAGACTATGGCTACACCTTC.

In this sample, this clone turned up many times. V and J are TRBV29-1 and TRBJ1-2; TRBD1 might be the D (5 bases). Germline V gene data show CDR1 as SQVTM and CDR2 as ANQGSEA. The CDR3 has 14 amino acids. V was pared by 3 bases and J by 2 bases, with 13 bases between. The CDR3 protein is CSVEGLGGNYGYTF. DNA of the CDR3: TGCAGCGTTGAGGGCTTGGGGGGGAACTATGGCTACACCTTC.

The rearrangement links TRBV6-5 to TRBJ2-1; possibly TRBD1 for D (6 bases). The CDR3 spans 14 residues. V was shortened by 6 bases and J by 4 bases, with 13 bases between the two germline ends. The germline V gene has CDR1 MNHEY and CDR2 SVGAGI. The CDR3 is CASSSRGGYNEQFF. As DNA, the CDR3 is TGTGCCAGCAGCTCTCGAGGGGGTTACAATGAGCAGTTCTTC.

The gene calls are TRBV29-1 and TRBJ2-5, with 7 bases that match TRBD1. V lost 6 bases, J lost 0 bases, and 4 bases stayed unmatched. The length of the CDR3 is 13 residues. Germline lookup yields CDR1 SQVTM and CDR2 ANQGSEA. The CDR3 sequence is CSVTGQNQETQYF. The CDR3 DNA follows: TGCAGCGTAACGGGACAGAACCAAGAGACCCAGTACTTC.

This sequence joins TRBV5-1 and TRBJ1-1; D possibly corresponds to TRBD1 (5 bases). Germline CDR1 is SGHRS and CDR2 is YFSETQ. The CDR3 totals 14 residues. Trimming removed 7 bases at V and 1 base at J, with 14 bases between. The CDR3 sequence: CASGGTGGNTEAFF. The CDR3 DNA reads TGCGCCAGCGGGGGGACGGGAGGGAACACTGAAGCTTTCTTT.

This chain joins TRBV27 and TRBJ1-2, with 7 bases matching TRBD1. The V gene end was trimmed by 6 bases and the J gene end by 8 bases; junction bases not matched to a gene: 6. The CDR3 is 12 residues long. Germline V gives CDR1 MNHEY, CDR2 SMNVEV (reference sequence). CDR3 in amino acids: CASSTGVSGYTF. The CDR3 DNA is TGTGCCAGCAGCACAGGGGTGAGCGGCTACACCTTC.

The rearrangement uses TRBV4-3 and TRBJ1-2, with 9 bases identical to TRBD1. The CDR3 consists of 15 residues. CDR1 and CDR2 from the germline V gene are LGHNA and YSLEER. V was clipped by 1 base and J by 4 bases; unmatched bases: 4. The chain's CDR3 is CASSQARDRVYGYTF. The CDR3 nucleotides are TGCGCCAGCAGCCAAGCCAGGGACAGGGTCTATGGCTACACCTTC.

The chain recombines TRBV7-2 with TRBJ2-7; 9 bases are shared with TRBD1. Losses at the gene ends were 2 bases for V and 6 bases for J; bases not matched to a gene: 8. The germline CDR1 and CDR2 sequences are SGHTA and FQGNSA. The CDR3 extends over 15 amino acids. The CDR3 loop is CASSLQQGARGEQYF. For the CDR3, the DNA is TGTGCCAGCAGCTTACAACAGGGGGCGAGGGGCGAGCAGTACTTC.

The chain uses TRBV5-4 and TRBJ1-5, with D possibly being TRBD1 (6 bases). V lost 3 bases and J lost 3, with 22 bases in between. CDR3 length equals 18 residues. From germline, CDR1 is SGHNT and CDR2 YYREEE (reference sequence). CDR3 nucleotides: TGTGCCAGCAGCTCGCCCAAGTGGGCGGACAGACCCAATCAGCCCCAGCATTTT. This codes for CASSSPKWADRPNQPQHF.

The chain is built from TRBV6-2 or TRBV6-3 and TRBJ1-6; possible D gene TRBD1, 5 bases. CDR1 and CDR2 (germline): MNHEY, SVGEGT. The V end lost 4 bases, the J end lost 0 bases, and 13 bases lay between the germline ends. This CDR3 has 17 residues. CDR3 nucleotide sequence: TGTGCCAGCAGTTGGGACTTCCCAAGCTCCTATAATTCACCCCTCCACTTT. Its protein is CASSWDFPSSYNSPLHF.

The chain couples TRBV5-1 to TRBJ1-2, with a weak D call TRBD1 (5 bases). Per the germline V gene, CDR1 is SGHRS and CDR2 is YFSETQ. The CDR3 runs 13 residues. Trimming shortened V by 2 bases and J by 6 bases, and 11 bases separated the two germline ends. The CDR3 coding sequence is TGCGCCAGCAGCTTTGGGGGGGTCGATGGCTACACCTTC. Translated: CASSFGGVDGYTF.

This clone was counted only a few times. The chain combines TRBV27 with TRBJ1-4, with D maybe TRBD1 (5 bases). CDR1 is MNHEY, CDR2 SMNVEV, per germline (reference sequence). The CDR3 is made up of 15 amino acids. With 1 base removed from V and 3 bases from J, the gap between germline ends came to 9 bases. CDR3 nucleotide sequence: TGTGCCAGCAGTTTATACCAGGGTTCTAATGAAAAACTGTTTTTT. Translation gives CASSLYQGSNEKLFF. Full variable domain (rest looked up from reference TRBV27 and TRBJ1-4): EAQVTQNPRYLITVTGKKLTVTCSQNMNHEYMSWYRQDPGLGLRQIYYSMNVEVTDKGDVPEGYKVSRKEKRNFPLILESPSPNQTSLYFCASSLYQGSNEKLFFGSGTQLSVL.

V usage is TRBV12-3 or TRBV12-4 and J usage is TRBJ1-5; D unclear. V shed 4 bases and J shed 15 bases, with 16 bases lying between them. The CDR3 consists of 12 residues. The CDR3 reads CASSSGGREWHF. CDR3 DNA sequence: TGTGCCAGCAGTTCCGGAGGGCGGGAGTGGCATTTT.

This clone was counted only a few times. The chain has TRBV6-2 or TRBV6-3 and TRBJ1-2; weak D call: TRBD1 (6 bases). Trimming took off 6 bases at V and 3 bases at J, with 11 bases between the two ends. From germline, CDR1 is MNHEY and CDR2 SVGEGT. The CDR3 runs 13 residues. CDR3 region: CASSQDSYYGYTF. The CDR3, as DNA: TGTGCCAGCAGCCAGGACAGCTACTATGGCTACACCTTC.

The chain recombines TRBV5-1 with TRBJ1-6; TRBD1 matches 10 bases. Germline CDR1 is SGHRS and CDR2 is YFSETQ. J gave up 6 bases and V 0 bases, and 9 bases lay outside the gene matches. CDR3 length equals 18 residues. The CDR3 sequence: CASSLAGQGSLGNSPLHF. CDR3 sequence (DNA): TGCGCCAGCAGCTTGGCGGGACAGGGGAGCCTTGGTAATTCACCCCTCCACTTT. Using reference TRBV5-1 and TRBJ1-6 for the parts outside the CDR3, the full variable domain is KAGVTQTPRYLIKTRGQQVTLSCSPISGHRSVSWYQQTPGQGLQFLFEYFSETQRNKGNFPGRFSGRQFSNSRSEMNVSTLELGDSALYLCASSLAGQGSLGNSPLHFGNGTRLTVT.

The J gene is TRBJ1-5, the V gene TRBV4-1; D unclear. V was pared by 4 bases and J by 7 bases, with 14 bases between. From germline, CDR1 is MGHRA and CDR2 YSYEKL. The CDR3 sequence is 14 residues long. CDR3 amino acids: CASSPSAGQQPQHF. The CDR3, as DNA: TGCGCCAGCAGCCCCTCGGCGGGTCAGCAGCCCCAGCATTTT.

This clone showed up just a few times. The chain is built from TRBV3-1 (or the pseudogene TRBV3-2) and TRBJ2-3; 10 nucleotides agree with TRBD2. The CDR3 has 18 amino acids. V dropped 1 base and J dropped 4; count of bases not matched to a gene: 11. Germline lookup yields CDR1 LGHDT and CDR2 YNNKEL (reference sequence). The CDR3 here is CASSQALLAGLGADTQYF. The CDR3 nucleotides read TGTGCCAGCAGCCAAGCGTTACTAGCGGGATTGGGCGCAGATACGCAGTATTTT.

The chain is built from TRBV19 and TRBJ1-5; 8 nucleotides match TRBD1. After removal of 2 bases from V and 0 bases from J, the junction contained 6 bases not matched to a gene. Germline loops: CDR1 LNHDA, CDR2 SQIVND (reference sequence). The CDR3 loop spans 17 amino acids. CDR3 residues: CASSISDRVNSNQPQHF. CDR3 bases: TGTGCCAGTAGTATATCGGACAGGGTAAATAGCAATCAGCCCCAGCATTTT.

The rearrangement links TRBV7-9 to TRBJ2-3; D is uncertain. Germline CDR1 SEHNR, CDR2 FQNEAQ (reference sequence). With 2 bases removed from V and 1 base from J, the gap between germline ends came to 4 bases. This CDR3 region has 13 residues. The CDR3 protein is CASSLLGTDTQYF. The CDR3 DNA is TGTGCCAGCAGCTTACTCGGCACAGATACGCAGTATTTT.

The gene calls are TRBV30 and TRBJ1-5, with TRBD1 identical over 8 bases. Germline V lookup: CDR1 GTSNPN, CDR2 SVGIG (reference sequence). V lost 2 bases, J lost 11 bases, and 5 bases stayed unmatched. This CDR3 has 12 residues. The CDR3 coding sequence is TGTGCCTGGAGTCTGACAGGGGTGACCCAGCATTTT. It yields the protein CAWSLTGVTQHF.